This entry features one T cell receptor (beta chain) sequence. This record comes from a study of blood T cell repertoires in COVID-19. For the study at large: COVID-19 samples from acute and convalescent phases originated in the United States, Italy and Spain. Sample material is recorded as cDNA or gDNA derived from T cells, B-cell-depleted T cells, or PBMCs.

As originally analysed: Amplification with reference gene primers provided the estimates of nucleated cell counts. Assay: immunoSEQ multiplex PCR; the TCRdb copy retains only in-frame clones and omits some. The DNA was the basis for D and trimming; V, J and clone size are from that table. The table records about 380,000 clones, approximately 81% of them present only once. This clonotype originated in a woman in her late teens or twenties with acute or convalescent COVID-19. Sequenced input: peripheral blood.

The CDR3 reads CASSPFPLKVDSPLHF. CDR3 sequence (DNA): TGTGCCAGCAGTCCTTTCCCGCTAAAAGTGGATTCACCCCTCCACTTT. The chain employs TRBV27 and TRBJ1-6; D gene unclear. The germline V gene encodes CDR1 MNHEY and CDR2 SMNVEV (reference sequence). This CDR3 region has 16 residues. V was shortened by 5 bases and J by 8 bases, with 19 bases between the two germline ends.